The present T cell receptor beta chain was sequenced within a study of CD8 T cells in ankylosing spondylitis. CDR3 length: 16 residues. In germline, CDR1 is MNHNS, CDR2 SASEGT. The trim removed 4 bases at V and 4 bases at J, leaving 4 bases unmatched. This clonotype was detected a few times. Its target is unknown. Regarding the study as a whole: Ankylosing spondylitis blood appeared to be characterized by a TCR beta motif of several highly homologous variants. Reported data indicate significant enrichment of disease-linked clones within matched ankylosing spondylitis synovial fluid. CD8+ by phenotype, disease-linked clones were relatively rare in peripheral blood. Some motif variants had been reported before (in reactive arthritis synovial fluid and blood).

Using quantitative 5'-RACE with molecular barcodes, the authors made TCR beta libraries. TCRdb recomputed calls from the 5' RACE reads with MiXCR, one row per CDR3 protein. The sample contains about 540,000 distinct CDR3 sequences, 10% to 15% of which appear only once. The genes are TRBV6-1 and TRBJ2-5; TRBD2 matches 15 bases. Sequencing was carried out using blood, either unsorted or a sorted T cell fraction (not recorded which). The sequence came from a male donor with ankylosing spondylitis. The CDR3 coding sequence is TGTGCCAGCAGTGGTGGACTAGCGGGAGGGGGAGAGACCCAGTACTTC. Translated, it gives CASSGGLAGGGETQYF.